This note documents a single T cell receptor beta chain sequence. This clonotype was observed many times. Its antigen remains undetermined. One base away there is no much larger clone; base qualities are not given. CDR1 MNHNS and CDR2 SASEGT were looked up in the germline V gene. Trimmed from V: 5 bases; trimmed from J: 6 bases; junction bases lacking a gene match: 6. Including the terminal cysteine and phenylalanine, the CDR3 comprises 13 residues. The DNA shown is the 39-base CDR3, in frame from base 1. The data belong to a study of T cells in Graves' hyperthyroidism and ophthalmopathy (dated by TCRdb to between 2019 and 2020). Study-wide context: Peripheral blood was collected at initial diagnosis, before any treatment. To identify TCR V-J signatures that set the groups apart, the researchers used a discovery cohort of about a hundred patients, made up of roughly 40 with Graves' ophthalmopathy and 57 with stable Graves' hyperthyroidism. Whether ophthalmopathy could be predicted prospectively was tested in an independent validation cohort made up of 18 hyperthyroidism patients plus 17 patients who later progressed to ophthalmopathy. The 75 to 100 discovery patients were divided at random into training and test sets in a 7:3 ratio. The study also compared thyroid tissue and blood T-cell repertoires from a handful of Graves' hyperthyroidism patients. After sampling, hyperthyroidism patients received methimazole starting at 30 mg daily, and ophthalmopathy patients received high-dose intravenous methylprednisolone. The paper describes TCR Vbeta CDR3 sequencing of more than 120 peripheral blood samples, made up of about 40 ophthalmopathy patients, some 76 hyperthyroidism patients and around 17 progressor patients.

Amplification of TCR beta CDR3 regions was carried out from RNA transcripts. The first round of RT-PCR for the TCR CDR3 was performed with the HTBI primer set and the Qiagen OneStep RT-PCR kit. Libraries were constructed in a second round of multiplex PCR, after which size selection and purification were performed. Libraries were sequenced paired-end with 100 bp reads on an Illumina HiSeq2000. The published analysis was carried out like this. Raw data were processed with SOAPnuke, discarding reads with adapters, uncalled bases, mean Phred below 15, or no exact constant-primer or identifier match. COPE v1.2.5 was used to merge the high-quality paired reads, and each unique nucleotide sequence was defined as a clonotype. MiTCR v1.1 was used to align the clonotypes against IMGT TRBV, TRBD and TRBJ reference segments. The analysis included only V-J combinations with a frequency above 0.0001, which together covered approximately 99% of the repertoires. A TCS score was defined as the ratio of F50 (clonal expansion) to E x V (chaos), with BLOSUM62-based TCRdist applied between CDR3 peptides within each V-J. Welch's t-statistics and random forest reduced approximately 520 V-J features to roughly 13, which were used in a naive Bayes classifier (R e1071). Through fastp at Q25 and MiXCR, TCRdb rebuilt clones from the public reads, retaining in-frame beta chains. Records with the same CDR3 protein are collapsed into one entry carrying the most frequent genes and DNA. TCRdb's processing, not the authors', yielded these V and J calls. The sample table lists almost 500,000 distinct CDR3 sequences, roughly 22% of them with a count of one. The biggest ten clones account for approximately 49% of the sample.

Ophthalmopathy patients had moderately to severely active disease, with a Clinical Activity Score of 3 or more, a NOSPECS grade of 4 or more, and a disease duration of less than 3 months. Patients with uncontrolled infections, other autoimmune diseases, pregnancy or lactation were excluded. Diagnoses were based on clinical symptoms, serum thyroxine and TRAb, thyroid ultrasound and orbital computed tomography. Ficoll-Paque density gradient centrifugation was used to isolate PBMCs from 8.5 to 10 ml of fresh peripheral blood. Total RNA was extracted using Trizol reagent, and RNA quality was assessed on an Agilent 2100 Bioanalyzer. Broader findings and caveats from the paper: No statistical method was used to fix the sample size in advance, and group allocation was not hidden from the investigators. During validation, the model predicted progression to ophthalmopathy a median of roughly 7.1 months ahead of onset, with just under 71% sensitivity and 72.22% specificity. Most expanded thyroid clonotypes (frequency above 0.001) were also detected in blood, a finding suggesting that blood repertoires may reflect thyroid immune responses. In cross-validation, a model built on a 13 V-J signature told ophthalmopathy apart from stable hyperthyroidism with 85% to 90% sensitivity and around 83% specificity, and in testing the same model reached 80%/75%.

The V and J segments used are TRBV6-1 and TRBJ1-1; the junction holds 7 bases that match TRBD1. Source material: blood. The receptor was derived from a woman in her sixties or seventies with Graves' ophthalmopathy. The DNA sequence reads TGTGCCAGCAGTCTTCGCCAGGGGGCTGAAGCTTTCTTT. It codes for CASSLRQGAEAFF.